Listed below are T cell receptor beta chains from one sample, sequenced in a study of a mutant IDH1 vaccine in newly diagnosed glioma. Produced via immunoSEQ multiplex PCR; TCRdb's table is partial and in-frame only. The data contain tens of thousands of clones, around 79% of them seen just once; the ten biggest clones take up over 8%. The source was PBMCs, collected from a glioma patient treated with radiotherapy, temozolomide or both. These receptors were collected from a man in his fifties or sixties with glioma. Each CDR3 is given with its conserved first and last residue. Each record gives: D gene, V gene, J gene, clone size, CDR3 DNA, CDR3 protein. A D gene is named only where the DNA matches it firmly. A row's size may be missing; if present it is once, few, many or a size class.

.	TRBV9	TRBJ1-5	few	TGTGCCAGCAGCGTAGATGGGGGGGAGAGCAATCAGCCCCAGCATTTT	CASSVDGGESNQPQHF
TRBD1	TRBV6-5	TRBJ1-2	.	TGTGCCACCCGGGACAGGGCATTCTATGGCTACACCTTC	CATRDRAFYGYTF
.	TRBV18	TRBJ1-4	few	TGTGCCAGCTCACCAGCAGGCGGGACTAATGAAAAACTGTTTTTT	CASSPAGGTNEKLFF
.	TRBV28	TRBJ1-1	.	TGTGCCAGCAGGTTACAGAACTTGAACACTGAAGCTTTCTTT	CASRLQNLNTEAFF
TRBD1	TRBV2	TRBJ1-6	.	TGTGCCAGCTCCGGGACAGGGTCAGTAACATATGATTCACCCCTCCACTTT	CASSGTGSVTYDSPLHF
.	TRBV7-9	TRBJ2-6	.	TGTGCCAGCAGCTTACTCTCAGGGTGGGTTGCTGGGGCCAACGTCCTGACTTTC	CASSLLSGWVAGANVLTF
.	TRBV6-1	TRBJ2-2	few	TGTGCCAGCAGTCCACGGACTGGCCCGAAGGAGCTGTTTTTT	CASSPRTGPKELFF
.	TRBV5-5	TRBJ1-5	.	TGTGCCAGCAGCTCGGACAGCGGTTATCAGCCCCAGCATTTT	CASSSDSGYQPQHF
.	TRBV28	TRBJ1-1	.	TGTGCCAGCAGTGACGTTCCGACAGACACTGAAGCTTTCTTT	CASSDVPTDTEAFF
.	TRBV18	TRBJ2-5	.	TGTGCCAGCTCACCAGGTTCAGCACGAGAGACCCAGTACTTC	CASSPGSARETQYF
.	TRBV10-1	TRBJ1-1	.	TGCGCCAGCAGTGACGGAGGCGCCCGTGAAGCTTTCTTT	CASSDGGAREAFF
.	TRBV7-2	TRBJ2-7	few	TGTGCCAGCAGCGAACAGGGATCCTACGAGCAGTACTTC	CASSEQGSYEQYF
TRBD1	TRBV19	TRBJ2-1	few	TGTGCCAGTAGTAAGGACAGGGACGGCTACAATGAGCAGTTCTTC	CASSKDRDGYNEQFF
.	TRBV5-4	TRBJ1-6	.	TGTGCCAGCAGCTCATCCCTCAATTCACCCCTCCACTTT	CASSSSLNSPLHF
.	TRBV10-2	TRBJ1-5	.	TGCGCCAGCAGTCTTCCAGATCAGCCCCAGCATTTT	CASSLPDQPQHF
.	TRBV27	TRBJ2-4	.	TGTGCCAGCAGTCCACGGTGGACAGATCCAGCCAAAAACATTCAGTACTTC	CASSPRWTDPAKNIQYF
.	TRBV30	TRBJ1-5	.	TGTGCCTGGAGTGTACATGAGTGGGAGCCCCAGCATTTT	CAWSVHEWEPQHF
.	TRBV7-9	TRBJ2-5	.	TGTGCCAGCAGCCCATTGGGGCAAGAGACCCAGTACTTC	CASSPLGQETQYF
TRBD1	TRBV6-6	TRBJ2-5	.	TGTGCCAGCAGAACCCGACAGGGGAAGGAGACCCAGTACTTC	CASRTRQGKETQYF
.	TRBV5-4	TRBJ2-5	.	TGTGCCAGCAGCCCCCAGGGCAGTGTTGGAGAGACCCAGTACTTC	CASSPQGSVGETQYF
TRBD2	TRBV29-1	TRBJ2-1	.	TGCAGCGTTGATGGTAGCGGGGGGGCGGCGAATGAGCAGTTCTTC	CSVDGSGGAANEQFF
TRBD2	TRBV5-4	TRBJ2-7	.	TGTGCCAGCAGCCCCGGGGGGACTAGCTCCTACGAGCAGTACTTC	CASSPGGTSSYEQYF
TRBD1	TRBV6-1	TRBJ1-5	.	TGTGCCAGCCACCTCCTCACAGGGGGCCGACAGCCCCAGCATTTT	CASHLLTGGRQPQHF
.	TRBV4-3	TRBJ2-2	.	TGCGCCAGCAGCCAAGATTACTCCCAGGGGCGGGACACCGGGGAGCTGTTTTTT	CASSQDYSQGRDTGELFF
TRBD2	TRBV28	TRBJ2-5	.	TGTGCCAGCAGTCCCGGGGGGACGGCGCAAGAGACCCAGTACTTC	CASSPGGTAQETQYF
.	TRBV30	TRBJ2-7	.	TGTGCCTGGAGGGTTGCAGGGGCGGATGGGGAGCAGTACTTC	CAWRVAGADGEQYF
.	TRBV19	TRBJ1-5	.	TGTGCCAGTACCATCGACAGCAATCAGCCCCAGCATTTT	CASTIDSNQPQHF
.	TRBV27	TRBJ2-7	.	TGTGCCAGCGGCCCCCCCGCCTACGAGCAGTACTTC	CASGPPAYEQYF
TRBD1	TRBV5-8	TRBJ1-2	few	TGTGCCAGCAGCCTGGACAGGAAAGGAGGCTACACCTTC	CASSLDRKGGYTF
.	TRBV14	TRBJ2-7	.	TGTGCCAGCAGCCTTCTTAAGGGGCAGACCTCCTACGAGCAGTACTTC	CASSLLKGQTSYEQYF
.	TRBV5-6	TRBJ2-5	.	TGTGCCAGCAGGTATGACAGGCAAGAGACCCAGTACTTC	CASRYDRQETQYF
.	TRBV9	TRBJ1-3	.	TGTGCCAGCAGCGTAGGTGAAGGAAACACCATATATTTT	CASSVGEGNTIYF
.	TRBV15	TRBJ2-7	.	TGTGCCACCAGCAGCCCTTCGACAGGAGAAATATACGAGCAGTACTTC	CATSSPSTGEIYEQYF
.	TRBV4-2	TRBJ2-7	.	TGTGCCAGCAGCCTAGAGGTCTCCGTCTACGAGCAGTACTTC	CASSLEVSVYEQYF
TRBD1	TRBV28	TRBJ1-1	.	TGTGCCAGCAGAACCCGGGACAGGGGATCCACTGAAGCTTTCTTT	CASRTRDRGSTEAFF
.	TRBV10-3	TRBJ2-1	.	TGTGCCATCAGTGAGTCACTCTCGAGCAGTTACAATGAGCAGTTCTTC	CAISESLSSSYNEQFF
TRBD1	TRBV5-1	TRBJ1-1	.	TGCGCCAGCAGCGGGGGGGACAGAGGGTTTATGAACACTGAAGCTTTCTTT	CASSGGDRGFMNTEAFF
TRBD1	TRBV4-1	TRBJ2-5	.	TGCGCCAGCAGCCCTCTGGGACAGGGACGGGAGACCCAGTACTTC	CASSPLGQGRETQYF
TRBD1	TRBV7-2	TRBJ1-2	.	TGTGCCAGCAGCTTAGGACAGGGCGAGGGGGGCTACACCTTC	CASSLGQGEGGYTF